Reported below is one TCR beta chain. Its antigen remains unidentified. Assay: immunoSEQ multiplex PCR; the TCRdb copy retains only in-frame clones and omits some. The sample has about 34,000 clones; 92% are singletons. Repertoires were sampled repeatedly during chemoradiotherapy. The source of the sample is a study of chemoradiotherapy in HPV16-positive cancers. General study findings and limits: HPV-specific T cells were functionally defined from only a couple of HPV16-positive patients. HPV-responsive T-cell expansion during chemoradiotherapy was linked to improved recurrence-free survival in HPV16-positive patients.

This clonotype was obtained from a human donor with HPV-associated anogenital cancer. The specimen comprised blood, sampled from a patient who underwent chemoradiotherapy.

The CDR3 reads CASKASGATDTQYF. Here the CDR3 DNA reads TGTGCCAGCAAGGCTAGCGGGGCCACAGATACGCAGTATTTT. The genes are TRBV6-1 and TRBJ2-3; 9 nucleotides align to TRBD2. The CDR3 spans 14 residues. Per the germline V gene, CDR1 is MNHNS and CDR2 is SASEGT. After removal of 7 bases from V and 2 bases from J, the junction contained 4 bases not matched to a gene.